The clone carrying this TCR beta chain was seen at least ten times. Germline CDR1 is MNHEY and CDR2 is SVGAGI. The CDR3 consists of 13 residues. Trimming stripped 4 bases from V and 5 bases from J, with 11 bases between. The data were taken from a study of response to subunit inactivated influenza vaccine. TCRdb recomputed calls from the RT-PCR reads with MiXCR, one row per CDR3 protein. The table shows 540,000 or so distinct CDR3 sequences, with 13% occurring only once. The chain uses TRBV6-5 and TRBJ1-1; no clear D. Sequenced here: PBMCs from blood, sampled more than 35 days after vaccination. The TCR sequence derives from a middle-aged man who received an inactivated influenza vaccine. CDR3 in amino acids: CASSSGPRTEAFF. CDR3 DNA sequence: TGTGCCAGCAGTTCCGGACCGAGGACTGAAGCTTTCTTT.